These 27 T cell receptor beta chains came from one sample sequenced in a study of blood T cell repertoires in COVID-19. The protocol was immunoSEQ multiplex PCR, while the TCRdb copy is restricted to in-frame clones and leaves out a portion. The sample lists more than 90,000 clones, less than 85% seen once, with 24% in the top ten. The sequenced sample consisted of peripheral blood. These TCRs come from a human donor in a cohort sampled during active COVID-19.

The chain employs TRBV4-3 and TRBJ2-1, with TRBD1 matching over 11 bases. J lost 5 bases, V lost 4 bases, and 13 bases had no gene match. The germline V gene encodes CDR1 LGHNA and CDR2 YSLEER. The CDR3 covers 18 residues. CDR3: CASSPFSSGTGGNNEQFF. The CDR3 DNA is TGCGCCAGCAGCCCTTTTAGTTCAGGGACAGGGGGTAACAATGAGCAGTTCTTC.

The V call is TRBV28, the J call TRBJ2-5, with 13 bases aligning to TRBD2. Unmatched junction bases numbered 9, after V lost 4 bases and J lost 4 bases. CDR3 length equals 17 residues. In germline, CDR1 is MDHEN, CDR2 SYDVKM. As DNA, the CDR3 is TGTGCCAGCAGTTCTTCACCACTAGCGGGGGGGTTAGAGACCCAGTACTTC. It translates to CASSSSPLAGGLETQYF.

The gene calls are TRBV12-3 or TRBV12-4 and TRBJ1-2; the D is unclear. CDR3 length: 12 amino acids. The V gene lost 5 bases and the J gene lost 6 bases, with 10 bases spanning the gap. The CDR3 DNA is TGTGCCAGCAGTCTTACGGGAGATGGCTACACCTTC. The encoded protein is CASSLTGDGYTF.

The rearrangement links TRBV5-1 to TRBJ2-2; 7 bases align to TRBD2. This CDR3 is built from 15 residues. Trimming at V came to 1 base and at J to 7 bases, leaving 7 bases not matched to a gene. The germline CDR1 and CDR2 sequences are SGHRS and YFSETQ. The CDR3 bases are TGCGCCAGCAGCTTGTCGGGAGGAGCGAACGGGGAGCTGTTTTTT. This sequence encodes CASSLSGGANGELFF.

This sequence joins TRBV2 and TRBJ2-1; the match to TRBD2 covers 14 bases. The V gene end was trimmed by 5 bases and the J gene end by 6 bases; junction bases not matched to a gene: 3. Germline V gives CDR1 SNHLY, CDR2 FYNNEI. This CDR3 is 15 amino acids long. The CDR3 region has the DNA TGTGCCAGCAGTTCCGGACTAGCGGGGGGCAATGAGCAGTTCTTC. This translates into CASSSGLAGGNEQFF. The entire variable domain, with the rest obtained from reference TRBV2 and TRBJ2-1, is as follows: EPEVTQTPSHQVTQMGQEVILRCVPISNHLYFYWYRQILGQKVEFLVSFYNNEISEKSEIFDDQFSVERPDGSNFTLKIRSTKLEDSAMYFCASSSGLAGGNEQFFGPGTRLTVL.

V gene TRBV7-9 combines with J gene TRBJ1-3, with 7 bases fitting TRBD1. Looked up from germline, CDR1 is SEHNR and CDR2 is FQNEAQ (reference sequence). Trimming removed 4 bases from V and 0 bases from J; junction bases left unmatched: 3. This CDR3 has 15 amino acids. The CDR3 region has the DNA TGTGCCAGCAGCTCCTCAGGGGGCTCTGGAAACACCATATATTTT. This gives the protein CASSSSGGSGNTIYF.

The CDR3 nucleotides are TGTGCCAGCAGCTTAGGACAGGCTTCGACTGAAAAACTGTTTTTT. It is translated as CASSLGQASTEKLFF. The rearrangement links TRBV7-2 to TRBJ1-4, with D perhaps TRBD1 (6 bases). The V and J ends lost 1 base and 7 bases respectively, with 13 bases between them. Germline V gene lookup returns CDR1 SGHTA and CDR2 FQGNSA. The CDR3 runs 15 residues.

This clone was found once. This sample also contains other DNA sequences that code for the same CDR3. V and J are TRBV19 and TRBJ2-2; D remains unclear. Per germline, CDR1 LNHDA and CDR2 SQIVND (reference sequence). The CDR3 spans 14 residues. V was clipped by 4 bases and J by 2 bases, with 8 bases between them. Here the CDR3 reads CASSTGGNTGELFF. The DNA for the CDR3 is TGTGCCAGTAGTACTGGCGGAAACACCGGGGAGCTGTTTTTT. Full variable domain (missing parts from reference TRBV19 and TRBJ2-2): DGGITQSPKYLFRKEGQNVTLSCEQNLNHDAMYWYRQDPGQGLRLIYYSQIVNDFQKGDIAEGYSVSREKKESFPLTVTSAQKNPTAFYLCASSTGGNTGELFFGEGSRLTVL.

The rearrangement links TRBV10-3 to TRBJ2-1; 11 positions agree with TRBD1. Germline V gene data show CDR1 as ENHRY and CDR2 as SYGVKD. This CDR3 has 16 residues. V lost 3 bases to trimming and J lost 4 bases; unmatched junction nucleotides: 5. DNA of the CDR3: TGTGCCATCAGTGAAATGGACAGGGGGCTTTACAATGAGCAGTTCTTC. This codes for CAISEMDRGLYNEQFF.

The chain links TRBV11-3 to TRBJ2-5; 9 bases map to TRBD1. The CDR3 is 18 amino acids. J was trimmed by 4 bases and V by 1 base; bases with no gene match: 13. Per the germline V gene, CDR1 is SGHNT and CDR2 is YENEEA. This CDR3 is CASSLVDEWDRVGETQYF. The CDR3 DNA follows: TGTGCCAGCAGCTTAGTTGATGAGTGGGACAGGGTGGGAGAGACCCAGTACTTC.

The chain uses TRBV18 and TRBJ2-7; TRBD1 is a possible D gene (6 bases). The germline V gene encodes CDR1 KGHSH and CDR2 LQKENI. This CDR3 region has 15 residues. V dropped 1 base and J dropped 0 bases, with 10 bases sitting between them. The CDR3 DNA follows: TGTGCCAGCTCACCACGGGACACCGACTCCTACGAGCAGTACTTC. Encoded protein: CASSPRDTDSYEQYF. Together with reference TRBV18 and TRBJ2-7, the CDR3 gives the full variable domain: NAGVMQNPRHLVRRRGQEARLRCSPMKGHSHVYWYRQLPEEGLKFMVYLQKENIIDESGMPKERFSAEFPKEGPSILRIQQVVRGDSAAYFCASSPRDTDSYEQYFGPGTRLTVT.

J is TRBJ1-5 and V is TRBV6-6; no clear D gene. Looked up from germline, CDR1 is MNHNY and CDR2 is SVGAGI (reference sequence). The length of the CDR3 is 14 residues. Trimming stripped 3 bases from V and 3 bases from J, with 9 bases between. This CDR3 is CASSYGEANQPQHF. DNA of the CDR3: TGTGCCAGCAGTTATGGGGAGGCCAATCAGCCCCAGCATTTT.

The CDR3 loop is CASSRQGPAGNEQFF. The CDR3 DNA reads TGTGCCAGCAGCCGCCAGGGGCCAGCTGGCAATGAGCAGTTCTTC. The chain is built from TRBV6-5 and TRBJ2-1; D is possibly TRBD1 (6 bases). V was clipped by 6 bases and J by 6 bases, with 18 bases between them. Germline loops: CDR1 MNHEY, CDR2 SVGAGI. This CDR3 has 15 residues.

The V gene is TRBV24-1, the J gene TRBJ2-2; 7 nucleotides line up with TRBD2. The trim removed 0 bases at V and 0 bases at J, leaving 3 bases unmatched. The CDR3 extends over 17 amino acids. The germline gives CDR1 KGHDR, CDR2 SFDVKD. The CDR3 spells CATSDLGAGTNTGELFF. DNA for the CDR3: TGTGCCACCAGTGATTTGGGAGCGGGAACGAACACCGGGGAGCTGTTTTTT.

This clone was counted between two and nine times. The chain combines TRBV3-1 (or the pseudogene TRBV3-2) with TRBJ2-7, with D tentatively TRBD1 (5 bases). Germline V gene data show CDR1 as LGHDT and CDR2 as YNNKEL (reference sequence). There are 13 residues in the CDR3. V was clipped by 4 bases and J by 2 bases, with 9 bases between them. CDR3 in DNA: TGTGCCAGCAGCCTCCGACAGCCCTACGAGCAGTACTTC. It codes for CASSLRQPYEQYF.

The chain links TRBV5-1 to TRBJ2-7; TRBD2 might be the D (6 bases). From germline, CDR1 is SGHRS and CDR2 YFSETQ. CDR3 length: 12 amino acids. V was trimmed by 8 bases and J by 3 bases, leaving 12 bases between them. The CDR3 DNA follows: TGCGCCAGTAGGGGACTGAACTACGAGCAGTACTTC. Translation: CASRGLNYEQYF.

This clone was seen a single time. The rearrangement uses TRBV20-1 and TRBJ2-6, with 9 positions matching TRBD2. J gave up 0 bases and V 3 bases, and 6 bases lay outside the gene matches. The CDR3 is made up of 17 amino acids. The V gene's germline CDR1 is DFQATT and CDR2 SNEGSKA (reference sequence). CDR3 DNA sequence: TGCAGTGCTAGTAAGTCTAGCGGGGTCTCTGGGGCCAACGTCCTGACTTTC. It encodes CSASKSSGVSGANVLTF.

This chain connects TRBV5-1 to TRBJ2-2; D not certain. Trimming took 4 bases from V and 0 from J, leaving 4 bases between them. Germline V gives CDR1 SGHRS, CDR2 YFSETQ. This CDR3 contains 13 residues. In DNA, the CDR3 is TGCGCCAGCAGCATCGCGAACACCGGGGAGCTGTTTTTT. Its translation is CASSIANTGELFF. Based on the CDR3 plus reference TRBV5-1 and TRBJ2-2, the full variable domain is KAGVTQTPRYLIKTRGQQVTLSCSPISGHRSVSWYQQTPGQGLQFLFEYFSETQRNKGNFPGRFSGRQFSNSRSEMNVSTLELGDSALYLCASSIANTGELFFGEGSRLTVL.

This clone was observed a handful of times. The chain joins TRBV5-4 to TRBJ2-7; TRBD2 is a possible D gene (6 bases). Germline V CDR1 and CDR2: SGHNT, YYREEE (reference sequence). Trimming pared 0 bases from V and 5 bases from J, leaving 21 bases between. CDR3 length: 17 residues. DNA of the CDR3: TGTGCCAGCAGCTTGGACCCACAGGTGGGCGCGGGAAACGAGCAGTACTTC. This sequence encodes CASSLDPQVGAGNEQYF.

The chain recombines TRBV7-8 with TRBJ2-7; possibly TRBD1 for D (5 bases). The CDR3 has 14 residues. Trimming took off 1 base at V and 2 bases at J, with 9 bases between the two ends. The germline V gene encodes CDR1 SGHVS and CDR2 FQNEAQ. CDR3 nucleotides: TGTGCCAGCAGCTTAGGACCAGGGCCCTACGAGCAGTACTTC. Its protein product is CASSLGPGPYEQYF.

CDR3 nucleotides: TGTGCCAGCAGTGCCCTGACTAGCGGGAGTCTCGATGAGCAGTTCTTC. This gives the protein CASSALTSGSLDEQFF. This sequence joins TRBV6-1 and TRBJ2-1; 12 nucleotides match TRBD2. Looked up from germline, CDR1 is MNHNS and CDR2 is SASEGT. V dropped 4 bases and J dropped 8; count of bases not matched to a gene: 9. There are 16 residues in the CDR3.

The rearrangement joins TRBV4-3 to TRBJ2-5; D is ambiguous. The CDR3 spans 15 residues. Germline CDR1 is LGHNA and CDR2 is YSLEER. V lost 0 bases and J lost 3, with 11 bases in between. CDR3 protein: CASSQEIHNKETQYF. The CDR3 nucleotides are TGCGCCAGCAGCCAAGAAATACACAATAAAGAGACCCAGTACTTC.

The V gene is TRBV11-2, the J gene TRBJ2-1; 10 nucleotides match TRBD2. This CDR3 contains 17 residues. Germline V gives CDR1 SGHAT, CDR2 FQNNGV. With 5 bases clipped from V and 2 bases from J, the junction kept 9 bases outside the gene matches. Here the CDR3 reads CASSPLAGALTYNEQFF. DNA for the CDR3: TGTGCCAGCAGCCCTCTAGCGGGGGCCCTTACCTACAATGAGCAGTTCTTC.

This chain links TRBV6-1 with TRBJ2-1, with TRBD2 matching 10 bases. V lost 1 base and J lost 4; bases outside the gene matches: 10. The CDR3 runs to 18 residues. CDR1 is MNHNS, CDR2 SASEGT, per germline. CDR3 sequence reads: CASSEEASGSAKYNEQFF. The CDR3 DNA follows: TGTGCCAGCAGTGAAGAGGCTAGCGGGAGCGCAAAATACAATGAGCAGTTCTTC.

V is TRBV9 and J is TRBJ2-2; TRBD2 aligns across 8 bases. Germline CDR1 SGDLS, CDR2 YYNGEE. The CDR3 covers 14 residues. Germline trimming cut 1 base from V and 5 bases from J; bases unmatched to any gene: 1. CDR3 protein: CASSVTSGTGELFF. The CDR3 DNA reads as TGTGCCAGCAGCGTAACTAGCGGAACCGGGGAGCTGTTTTTT.

The rearrangement links TRBV19 to TRBJ1-2, with D possibly TRBD1 on 6 matching bases. V was clipped by 4 bases and J by 1 base, with 16 bases between them. This CDR3 contains 16 residues. Germline lookup yields CDR1 LNHDA and CDR2 SQIVND (reference sequence). The CDR3 loop reads CASSTRDRPNNYGYTF. CDR3 nucleotide sequence: TGTGCCAGTAGTACCAGAGACAGGCCAAATAACTATGGCTACACCTTC.

The V gene is TRBV3-1 (or the pseudogene TRBV3-2), the J gene TRBJ2-7; maybe TRBD2 (5 bases). In germline, CDR1 is LGHDT, CDR2 YNNKEL (reference sequence). This CDR3 region has 12 residues. Trimming left V 5 bases short and J 3 bases short, with 8 bases between. The CDR3 here is CASSSRVYEQYF. As DNA, the CDR3 is TGTGCCAGCAGCTCGAGGGTCTACGAGCAGTACTTC.